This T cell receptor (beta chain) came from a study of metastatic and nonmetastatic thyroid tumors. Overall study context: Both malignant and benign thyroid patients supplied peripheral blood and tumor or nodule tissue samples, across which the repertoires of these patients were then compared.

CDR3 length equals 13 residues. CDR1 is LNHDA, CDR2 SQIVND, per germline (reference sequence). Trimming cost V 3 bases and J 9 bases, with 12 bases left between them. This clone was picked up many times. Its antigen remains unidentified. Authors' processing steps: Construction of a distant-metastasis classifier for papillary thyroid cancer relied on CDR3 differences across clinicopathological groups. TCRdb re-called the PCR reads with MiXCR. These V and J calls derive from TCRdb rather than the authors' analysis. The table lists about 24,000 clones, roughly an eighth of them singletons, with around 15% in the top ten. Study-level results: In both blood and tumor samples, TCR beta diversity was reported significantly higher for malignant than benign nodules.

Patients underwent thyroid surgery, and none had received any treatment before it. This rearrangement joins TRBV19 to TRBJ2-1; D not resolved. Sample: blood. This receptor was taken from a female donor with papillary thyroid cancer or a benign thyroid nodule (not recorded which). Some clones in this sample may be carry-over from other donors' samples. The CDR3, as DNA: TGTGCCAGTAGTATTCAAGGTCCAGGTGAGCAGTTCTTC. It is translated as CASSIQGPGEQFF.